This TCR beta chain was recovered during a study of cytomegalovirus exposure and HLA in healthy donors. In the PCR, 60 Vbeta and 13 Jbeta primers were used. As handled by the study authors: In a later analysis, the count reached 80 million or so unique TCR beta chains, with 9 million to 11 million shared. Measured with immunoSEQ multiplex PCR; TCRdb has only the in-frame clones, and not every one. That table is the source of V, J and clone size, and D and trimming were worked out from the DNA. The table shows under 300,000 clones, with about nine tenths occurring only once. Germline V CDR1 and CDR2: MNHNS, SASEGT. The V end was cut by 2 bases, the J end by 7 bases, with 15 bases between. This CDR3 comprises 16 residues. Regarding the study as a whole: Confirmation in vitro established that a few CMV-associated chains were specific for CMV antigens.

Comment on this clone: No antigen is known for it.

The TCR comes from a girl aged 2-10 years in good health and CMV-seronegative. The sequenced material came from PBMCs. The V call is TRBV6-1, the J call TRBJ1-6; D gene unclear. CDR3 in amino acids: CASSETIFRENSPLHF. Written as DNA, the CDR3 is TGTGCCAGCAGTGAAACGATTTTCCGAGAGAATTCACCCCTCCACTTT.